This entry features one T cell receptor (beta chain) sequence. Its specificity is not known. These data originate in a study of tumor-infiltrating lymphocytes in primary liver carcinoma. Study context: Sequenced samples came back with roughly 3.5 to 7.13 million productive TCRbeta reads, and the counts looked alike across tissue types. Regarding the study as a whole: Tumor tissue displayed a significantly greater top-250-clone fraction than blood (p = 0.039).

Germline DNA was also extracted, and blood RNA derived from unsorted whole blood. The CDR3 is made up of 12 amino acids. Trimming stripped 8 bases from V and 3 bases from J, with 7 bases between. Germline V gene lookup returns CDR1 MRHNA and CDR2 SNTAGT. A primer matching the constant region was used to make TCR beta cDNA from approximately 500 ng of total RNA. Researchers made the TCR beta libraries by running three nested multiplex PCR rounds with slightly modified ARM-PCR. A C-beta reverse primer was combined with TRBV1-TRBV30 forward primers in the first two PCR rounds, and each round had approximately 9 cycles. Each CDR3 protein is one row after TCRdb ran MiXCR on the multiplex PCR reads. The table has 300,000 to 400,000 distinct CDR3 sequences, less than 75% seen once.

V and J are TRBV6-4 and TRBJ2-2; D unresolved. The receptor was isolated from a man between 35 and 55 years old with primary liver carcinoma and hepatitis B virus infection. The sample taken for sequencing was peripheral blood. CDR3 DNA: TGTGCCAGCCGCAGTTACACCGGGGAGCTGTTTTTT. Protein: CASRSYTGELFF.